The 24 T cell receptor beta chains given below trace back to one sample, sequenced in a study of CD8 T cells in Susac syndrome. It was with random hexamers that 0.5 to 1 ug RNA was reverse transcribed. TCRdb re-derived calls from the immunoSEQ multiplex PCR reads in MiXCR, one entry per CDR3 protein. This sample has under 95,000 distinct CDR3 sequences, with just under 95% found just once. Sequencing was done on a sample of CD8+ T cells from PBMCs. The receptors come from a human donor with Susac syndrome.

The chain combines TRBV12-3 or TRBV12-4 with TRBJ2-1; TRBD2 is a possible D gene (6 bases). V was clipped by 10 bases and J by 0 bases, with 16 bases between them. The CDR3 extends over 15 amino acids. This CDR3 is CATLGTPSSYNEQFF. CDR3 bases: TGTGCCACCCTGGGGACTCCAAGCTCCTACAATGAGCAGTTCTTC.

This chain uses TRBV7-9 with TRBJ1-4, with a possible D match to TRBD1 (5 bases). Per germline, CDR1 SEHNR and CDR2 FQNEAQ (reference sequence). V was cut by 7 bases and J by 5 bases, with 11 bases left in between. CDR3 length: 13 amino acids. CDR3 nucleotide sequence: TGTGCCAGCATGAGGACACCGAATGAAAAACTGTTTTTT. This gives the protein CASMRTPNEKLFF.

The chain employs TRBV30 and TRBJ1-2; D might be TRBD1 (5 bases). Germline V gene lookup returns CDR1 GTSNPN and CDR2 SVGIG (reference sequence). The CDR3 has 13 residues. Trimming removed 6 bases at V and 4 bases at J, with 15 bases between. The CDR3 protein is CACLGQLPYGYTF. The CDR3 DNA reads TGTGCCTGCCTGGGGCAACTCCCCTATGGCTACACCTTC.

V is TRBV15 and J is TRBJ2-5; 10 nucleotides align to TRBD1. This CDR3 has 15 amino acids. Germline loops: CDR1 LNHNV, CDR2 YYDKDF (reference sequence). Trimming removed 5 bases from V and 5 bases from J; junction bases left unmatched: 8. The CDR3 DNA reads as TGTGCCACCAGCTCCCCCGACAGGGGGCTGGAGACCCAGTACTTC. Encoded protein: CATSSPDRGLETQYF. Based on the CDR3 plus reference TRBV15 and TRBJ2-5, the full variable domain is DAMVIQNPRYQVTQFGKPVTLSCSQTLNHNVMYWYQQKSSQAPKLLFHYYDKDFNNEADTPDNFQSRRPNTSFCFLDIRSPGLGDTAMYLCATSSPDRGLETQYFGPGTRLLVL.

This chain joins TRBV29-1 and TRBJ2-2, with 7 bases matching TRBD1. The germline V gene has CDR1 SQVTM and CDR2 ANQGSEA. Losses at the gene ends were 6 bases for V and 4 bases for J; bases not matched to a gene: 2. The CDR3 totals 12 residues. The CDR3: CSVNRGTGELFF. The CDR3 nucleotides read TGCAGCGTGAACAGGGGCACCGGGGAGCTGTTTTTT.

CDR3 sequence (DNA): TGCGCCAGCAGCCTCGGACAGGGTCAGCCTGAAGCTTTCTTT. Protein sequence: CASSLGQGQPEAFF. The genes are TRBV4-1 and TRBJ1-1, with 8 bases lining up with TRBD1. With V trimmed by 4 bases and J by 6 bases, 7 bases remained unmatched. This CDR3 spans 14 amino acids. The germline V gene has CDR1 MGHRA and CDR2 YSYEKL.

The V gene is TRBV5-6, the J gene TRBJ1-5; 10 bases map to TRBD1. This CDR3 region has 14 residues. J was trimmed by 6 bases and V by 3 bases; bases with no gene match: 3. Germline V gene sequence: CDR1 SGHDT, CDR2 YYEEEE. The CDR3 DNA is TGTGCCAGCAGCTGGGGACAGGGGACTCAGCCCCAGCATTTT. Its translation: CASSWGQGTQPQHF.

V gene TRBV4-3 combines with J gene TRBJ2-3; a weak D match, TRBD2 (6 bases). CDR1 and CDR2 (germline): LGHNA, YSLEER. The V and J ends lost 1 base and 0 bases respectively, with 8 bases between them. The CDR3 contains 15 residues. CDR3 coding DNA: TGCGCCAGCAGCCAAGTGGAGGGGAGCACAGATACGCAGTATTTT. Translating it yields CASSQVEGSTDTQYF.

The chain carries TRBV4-3 and TRBJ2-7; 13 nucleotides agree with TRBD2. Per the germline V gene, CDR1 is LGHNA and CDR2 is YSLEER. With 0 bases clipped from V and 3 bases from J, the junction kept 8 bases outside the gene matches. The CDR3 is 18 amino acids. CDR3 in DNA: TGCGCCAGCAGCCAAGAGGGACTAGCGGGAAGGGGACTCTACGAGCAGTACTTC. It encodes CASSQEGLAGRGLYEQYF.

The J gene is TRBJ1-6, the V gene TRBV7-6; 8 bases fit TRBD1. Per the germline V gene, CDR1 is SGHVS and CDR2 is FNYEAQ. The ends lost 4 bases at V and 7 bases at J; junction bases unmatched: 6. The CDR3 consists of 15 residues. The CDR3 region is CASSSRTGSNSPLHF. The CDR3, as DNA: TGTGCCAGCAGCTCCAGGACAGGGTCGAATTCACCCCTCCACTTT.

This sequence joins TRBV7-9 and TRBJ2-3, with D unresolved. V was pared by 5 bases and J by 6 bases, with 9 bases between. The germline gives CDR1 SEHNR, CDR2 FQNEAQ (reference sequence). The CDR3 sequence is 12 residues long. The CDR3 sequence is CASSRTGDTQYF. Written as DNA, the CDR3 is TGTGCCAGCAGCCGTACTGGGGATACGCAGTATTTT.

This chain uses TRBV7-8 with TRBJ2-5; D is unclear. Trimming removed 1 base from V and 5 bases from J, with 14 bases in between. The CDR3 has 15 residues. The V gene's germline CDR1 is SGHVS and CDR2 FQNEAQ. The CDR3 sequence is CASSLGIAIRETQYF. In DNA form, the CDR3 reads TGTGCCAGCAGCTTAGGGATAGCCATCAGGGAGACCCAGTACTTC.

This chain's CDR3 is CSAMGGASTDTQYF. The CDR3 DNA reads as TGCAGCGCGATGGGCGGCGCCTCTACAGATACGCAGTATTTT. This rearrangement joins TRBV29-1 to TRBJ2-3; D not certain. Germline lookup yields CDR1 SQVTM and CDR2 ANQGSEA. The ends were cut back, 7 bases at V and 3 bases at J, with 17 bases in the middle. This CDR3 spans 14 amino acids.

This chain joins TRBV18 and TRBJ2-1, with D hard to call. Germline CDR1 is KGHSH and CDR2 is LQKENI. The germline V and J ends were trimmed by 6 bases and 0 bases, with 9 bases remaining between them. The length of the CDR3 is 14 residues. This CDR3 reads CASSFPGSYNEQFF. CDR3 DNA: TGTGCCAGCTCCTTCCCGGGCTCCTACAATGAGCAGTTCTTC.

The chain recombines TRBV9 with TRBJ2-5; maybe TRBD2 (6 bases). The ends were cut back, 5 bases at V and 0 bases at J, with 11 bases in the middle. The germline gives CDR1 SGDLS, CDR2 YYNGEE. The CDR3 has 14 amino acids. CDR3 sequence reads: CASSSGDYQETQYF. Written as DNA, the CDR3 is TGTGCCAGCAGTTCGGGGGACTACCAAGAGACCCAGTACTTC.

This rearrangement joins TRBV20-1 to TRBJ2-2, with D unclear. V was trimmed by 3 bases and J by 4 bases, leaving 3 bases between them. This CDR3 is built from 11 residues. From germline, CDR1 is DFQATT and CDR2 SNEGSKA (reference sequence). CDR3 DNA: TGCAGTGCTAGTATCACCGGGGAGCTGTTTTTT. Translating gives CSASITGELFF.

The V and J genes are TRBV15 and TRBJ2-7; D uncertain. The CDR3 contains 14 residues. Germline-derived CDR1 and CDR2 are LNHNV and YYDKDF (reference sequence). Trimming cost V 5 bases and J 6 bases, with 17 bases left between them. The chain's CDR3 is CATSPRTSRVEQYF. CDR3 DNA sequence: TGTGCCACCAGCCCGCGGACCAGCCGGGTCGAGCAGTACTTC.

This chain joins TRBV20-1 and TRBJ2-4; 9 nucleotides align to TRBD2. The CDR3 loop spans 15 amino acids. The trim removed 0 bases at V and 7 bases at J, leaving 7 bases unmatched. CDR1 and CDR2 from the germline V gene are DFQATT and SNEGSKA (reference sequence). The DNA of the CDR3 is TGCAGTGCTAGAGACGTAGCGGGAGATTTGAACATTCAGTACTTC. Amino acids: CSARDVAGDLNIQYF.

The chain is built from TRBV15 and TRBJ1-5; unclear D gene. This CDR3 is built from 14 residues. The ends were cut back, 2 bases at V and 5 bases at J, with 10 bases in the middle. Germline V CDR1 and CDR2: LNHNV, YYDKDF (reference sequence). The CDR3 DNA reads as TGTGCCACCAGCAGATCGCCAGGAGATCAGCCCCAGCATTTT. This translates into CATSRSPGDQPQHF. The variable domain in full, with the rest retrieved from reference TRBV15 and TRBJ1-5, is DAMVIQNPRYQVTQFGKPVTLSCSQTLNHNVMYWYQQKSSQAPKLLFHYYDKDFNNEADTPDNFQSRRPNTSFCFLDIRSPGLGDTAMYLCATSRSPGDQPQHFGDGTRLSIL.

The chain recombines TRBV3-1 with TRBJ2-2; maybe TRBD1 (5 bases). V lost 5 bases and J 7 bases, leaving 17 bases between the germline ends. Germline loops: CDR1 LGHDT, CDR2 YNNKEL (reference sequence). CDR3 length: 15 residues. CDR3 amino acids: CASSLDSGPDGELFF. The CDR3 coding sequence is TGTGCCAGCAGCTTAGACAGTGGACCGGACGGGGAGCTGTTTTTT.

The gene calls are TRBV5-1 and TRBJ2-3, with D tentatively TRBD1 (6 bases). The CDR3 is made up of 16 amino acids. The V gene's germline CDR1 is SGHRS and CDR2 YFSETQ. V gave up 3 bases and J gave up 2 bases, with 16 bases separating them. The CDR3 loop is CASSSPWDKSTDTQYF. For the CDR3, the DNA is TGCGCCAGCAGCTCCCCATGGGACAAATCCACAGATACGCAGTATTTT. The complete variable domain, with remaining parts taken from reference TRBV5-1 and TRBJ2-3, reads KAGVTQTPRYLIKTRGQQVTLSCSPISGHRSVSWYQQTPGQGLQFLFEYFSETQRNKGNFPGRFSGRQFSNSRSEMNVSTLELGDSALYLCASSSPWDKSTDTQYFGPGTRLTVL.

The chain couples TRBV28 to TRBJ2-1; 12 bases line up with TRBD2. The CDR3 loop spans 17 amino acids. Looked up from germline, CDR1 is MDHEN and CDR2 is SYDVKM. Trimming at V came to 5 bases and at J to 6 bases, leaving 11 bases not matched to a gene. CDR3 in amino acids: CASSPILAGGPFNEQFF. In nucleotides, the CDR3 is TGTGCCAGCAGTCCGATTCTAGCGGGAGGGCCGTTCAATGAGCAGTTCTTC.

This clonotype was seen more than once but under ten times. The V call is TRBV3-1, the J call TRBJ2-7; D not certain. CDR1 is LGHDT and CDR2 is YNNKEL in the germline V gene (reference sequence). CDR3 length: 13 residues. Trimming left V 1 base short and J 0 bases short, with 4 bases between. CDR3 bases: TGTGCCAGCAGCCAAGGGATCTCCTACGAGCAGTACTTC. This sequence encodes CASSQGISYEQYF.

The chain links TRBV5-6 to TRBJ2-7; 10 bases align to TRBD2. Germline V gene lookup returns CDR1 SGHDT and CDR2 YYEEEE. J lost 3 bases, V lost 2 bases, and 2 bases had no gene match. The CDR3 runs 14 residues. This CDR3 is CASSFRTSGYEQYF. The CDR3 DNA reads TGTGCCAGCAGCTTCCGGACTAGCGGCTACGAGCAGTACTTC. Variable domain in full (rest from reference TRBV5-6 and TRBJ2-7): DAGVTQSPTHLIKTRGQQVTLRCSPKSGHDTVSWYQQALGQGPQFIFQYYEEEERQRGNFPDRFSGHQFPNYSSELNVNALLLGDSALYLCASSFRTSGYEQYFGPGTRLTVT.